The T cell receptor beta chain described here comes from a study of T cell repertoires in cytomegalovirus infection. Background on the study: Evidence of both CMV infection and a matching HLA type came from public TCR beta signatures.

Germline lookup yields CDR1 MNHNS and CDR2 SASEGT. The CDR3 is made up of 13 amino acids. J gave up 6 bases and V 8 bases, and 7 bases lay outside the gene matches. MiXCR was run by TCRdb on the reads, yielding one entry per CDR3 protein. The repertoire holds some 180,000 distinct CDR3 sequences, with roughly a fifth as singletons. Findings and limits, study-wide: What dominated the ex vivo response were HLA-C-restricted CMV-specific TCR beta clonotypes.

To note about this clonotype: Its antigen is currently unknown.

The V and J genes are TRBV6-1 and TRBJ2-5, with 9 bases aligning to TRBD2. Source material: PBMCs. The sequence was obtained from a human donor in good health (CMV status not recorded). Some clones in this sample may be carry-over from other donors' samples. DNA for the CDR3: TGTGCCAGCCGTGGCGGGGGGGCGAAGACCCAGTACTTC. Its translation is CASRGGGAKTQYF.